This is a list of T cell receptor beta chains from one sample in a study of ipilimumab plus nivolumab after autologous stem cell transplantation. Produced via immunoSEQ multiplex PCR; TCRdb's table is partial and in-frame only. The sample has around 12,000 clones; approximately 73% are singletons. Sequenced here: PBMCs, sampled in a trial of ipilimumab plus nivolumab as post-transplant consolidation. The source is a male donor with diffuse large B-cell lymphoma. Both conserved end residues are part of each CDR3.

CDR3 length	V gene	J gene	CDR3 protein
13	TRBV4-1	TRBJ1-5	CASSQDWSQPQHF
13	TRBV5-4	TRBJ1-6	CASSLEYNSPLHF
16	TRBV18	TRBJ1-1	CASSPLVGALNTEAFF
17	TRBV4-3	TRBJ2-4	CASSQDLRTGGENIQYF
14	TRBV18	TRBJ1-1	CASSLGGAGTEAFF
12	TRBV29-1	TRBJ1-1	CSVASALTEAFF
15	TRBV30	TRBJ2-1	CAWSDGGLAHNEQFF
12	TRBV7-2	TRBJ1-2	CASSLRTYGYTF
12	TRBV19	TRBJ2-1	CASSIGTSEQFF
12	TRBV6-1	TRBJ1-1	CASRTDTPGGFF
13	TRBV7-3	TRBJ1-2	CASSWDAGYGYTF
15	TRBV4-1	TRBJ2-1	CASSQGSLRFNEQFF
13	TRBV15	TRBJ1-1	CATSREGYTEAFF
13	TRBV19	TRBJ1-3	CASKGGAGNTIYF
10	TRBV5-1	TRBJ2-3	CASGGDTQYF
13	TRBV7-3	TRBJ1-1	CASSLQGNTEAFF
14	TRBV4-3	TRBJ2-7	CASSQEIPRGEQYF
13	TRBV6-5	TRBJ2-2	CASSPQGSGELFF
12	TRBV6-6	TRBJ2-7	CASSLYSDEQYF
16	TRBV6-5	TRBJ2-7	CASSYQAGAGPYEQYF
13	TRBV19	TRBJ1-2	CASSIQGHYGYTF
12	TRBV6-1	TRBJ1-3	CASRYSGNTIYF
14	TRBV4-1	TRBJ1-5	CASSQGHSNQPQHF
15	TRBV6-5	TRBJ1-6	CASSTTRRGESPLHF
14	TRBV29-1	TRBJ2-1	CSVEVGTRYNEQFF
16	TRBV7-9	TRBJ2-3	CASSHARGGRTDTQYF
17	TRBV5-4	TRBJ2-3	CASSGPPSSGITDTQYF
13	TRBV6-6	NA	CASSYSSPYEQYF
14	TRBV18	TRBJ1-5	CASSPSLSNQPQHF
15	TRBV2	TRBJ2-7	CASRAPIDRGPEQYF
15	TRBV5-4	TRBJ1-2	CASSSPSVRNYGYTF
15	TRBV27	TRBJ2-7	CASSPGTVSPYEQYF
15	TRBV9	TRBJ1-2	CASSVEIAPNYGYTF
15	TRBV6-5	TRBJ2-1	CATRGGPSSYNEQFF
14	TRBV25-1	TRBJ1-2	CASSEYSFNYGYTF